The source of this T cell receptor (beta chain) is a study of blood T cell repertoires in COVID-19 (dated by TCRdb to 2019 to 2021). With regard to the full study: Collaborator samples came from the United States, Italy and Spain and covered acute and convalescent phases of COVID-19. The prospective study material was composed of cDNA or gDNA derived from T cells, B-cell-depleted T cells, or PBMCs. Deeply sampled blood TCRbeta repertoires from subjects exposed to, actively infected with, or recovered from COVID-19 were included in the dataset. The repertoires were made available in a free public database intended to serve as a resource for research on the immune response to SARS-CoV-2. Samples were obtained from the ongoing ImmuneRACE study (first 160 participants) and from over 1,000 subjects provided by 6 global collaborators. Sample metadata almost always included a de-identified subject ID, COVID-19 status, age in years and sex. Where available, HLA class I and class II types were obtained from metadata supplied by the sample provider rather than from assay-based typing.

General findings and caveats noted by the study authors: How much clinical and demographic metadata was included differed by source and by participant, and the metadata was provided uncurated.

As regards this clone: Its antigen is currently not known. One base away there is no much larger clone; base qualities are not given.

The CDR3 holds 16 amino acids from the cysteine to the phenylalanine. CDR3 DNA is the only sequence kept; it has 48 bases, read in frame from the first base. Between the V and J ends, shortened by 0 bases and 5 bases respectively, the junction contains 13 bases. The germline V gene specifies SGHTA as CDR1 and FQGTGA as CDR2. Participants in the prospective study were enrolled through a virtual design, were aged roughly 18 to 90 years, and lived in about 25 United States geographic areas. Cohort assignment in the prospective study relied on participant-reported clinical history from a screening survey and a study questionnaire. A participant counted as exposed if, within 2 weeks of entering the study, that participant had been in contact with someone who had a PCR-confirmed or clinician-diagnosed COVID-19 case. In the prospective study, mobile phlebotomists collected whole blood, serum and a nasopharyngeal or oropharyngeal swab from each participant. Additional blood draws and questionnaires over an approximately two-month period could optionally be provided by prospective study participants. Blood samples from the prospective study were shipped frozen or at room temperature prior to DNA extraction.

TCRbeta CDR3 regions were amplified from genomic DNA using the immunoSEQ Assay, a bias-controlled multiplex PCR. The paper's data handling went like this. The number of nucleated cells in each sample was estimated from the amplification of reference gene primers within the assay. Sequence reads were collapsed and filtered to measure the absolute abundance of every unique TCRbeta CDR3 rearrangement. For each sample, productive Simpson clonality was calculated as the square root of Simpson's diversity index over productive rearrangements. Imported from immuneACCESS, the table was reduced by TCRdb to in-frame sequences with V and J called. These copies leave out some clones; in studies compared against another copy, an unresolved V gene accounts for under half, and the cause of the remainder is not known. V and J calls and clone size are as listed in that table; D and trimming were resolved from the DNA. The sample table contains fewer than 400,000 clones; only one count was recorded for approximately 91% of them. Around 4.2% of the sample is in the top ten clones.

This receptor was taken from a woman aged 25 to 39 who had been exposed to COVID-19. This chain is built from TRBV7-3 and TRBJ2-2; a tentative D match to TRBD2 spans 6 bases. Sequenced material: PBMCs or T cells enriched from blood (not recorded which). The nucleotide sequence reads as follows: TGTGCCAGCAGCTTAACGTTTGGAGGGGTAACCGGGGAGCTGTTTTTT. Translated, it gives CASSLTFGGVTGELFF.